The 28 T cell receptor beta chains reported below all come from one sample, sequenced in a study of cytomegalovirus exposure and HLA in healthy donors. Primers for the PCR totalled 60 Vbeta and 13 Jbeta. Profiled with immunoSEQ multiplex PCR; TCRdb holds only in-frame clones, not every one. The table includes around 150,000 clones, around 79% detected once. Material for sequencing was PBMCs. These receptors originate from a human donor in good health.

The J gene is TRBJ2-1, the V gene TRBV7-9; possible D gene TRBD2, 6 bases. Trimming removed 10 bases at V and 4 bases at J, with 17 bases between. The CDR3 extends over 14 amino acids. Germline loops: CDR1 SEHNR, CDR2 FQNEAQ (reference sequence). The CDR3 nucleotides are TGTGCCAATGATGCCAGCGGGCCTTACAATGAGCAGTTCTTC. Its translation: CANDASGPYNEQFF.

The chain links TRBV19 to TRBJ1-1, with D possibly matching TRBD1 (5 bases). CDR1 and CDR2 (germline): LNHDA, SQIVND (reference sequence). Trimming removed 4 bases from V and 3 bases from J, with 9 bases in between. The CDR3 contains 13 residues. The CDR3 spells CASSRGVHTEAFF. The CDR3 DNA reads as TGTGCCAGTAGTAGGGGGGTCCACACTGAAGCTTTCTTT.

The V gene is TRBV25-1, the J gene TRBJ1-1; 7 bases are a match to TRBD1. Germline assignment: CDR1 MGHDK and CDR2 SYGVNS. The CDR3 covers 16 residues. After removal of 8 bases from V and 1 base from J, the junction contained 13 bases not matched to a gene. The CDR3 DNA sequence: TGTGCCAGCGGGGGGACAGCCAAAGGGAAGAACACTGAAGCTTTCTTT. Protein sequence: CASGGTAKGKNTEAFF. The whole variable domain, remainder taken from reference TRBV25-1 and TRBJ1-1, is EADIYQTPRYLVIGTGKKITLECSQTMGHDKMYWYQQDPGMELHLIHYSYGVNSTEKGDLSSESTVSRIRTEHFPLTLESARPSHTSQYLCASGGTAKGKNTEAFFGQGTRLTVV.

Only one count was recorded for this clone. The gene calls are TRBV6-5 and TRBJ2-1; the match to TRBD2 covers 12 bases. Germline CDR1 and CDR2: MNHEY and SVGAGI. This CDR3 has 14 amino acids. Trimming took 5 bases from V and 7 from J; bases not matched to a gene: 3. CDR3: CASSRLAGANEQFF. In DNA, the CDR3 is TGTGCCAGCAGTCGACTAGCGGGGGCTAATGAGCAGTTCTTC.

The V and J genes are TRBV30 and TRBJ1-5; 8 nucleotides match TRBD1. After removal of 5 bases from V and 3 bases from J, the junction contained 6 bases not matched to a gene. This CDR3 region has 14 residues. Germline V CDR1 and CDR2: GTSNPN, SVGIG (reference sequence). The CDR3 is CAWATGGPNQPQHF. The CDR3 DNA is TGTGCCTGGGCCACAGGGGGACCCAATCAGCCCCAGCATTTT. Drawing the rest from reference TRBV30 and TRBJ1-5, the complete variable domain is SQTIHQWPATLVQPVGSPLSLECTVEGTSNPNLYWYRQAAGRGLQLLFYSVGIGQISSEVPQNLSASRPQDRQFILSSKKLLLSDSGFYLCAWATGGPNQPQHFGDGTRLSIL.

The chain links TRBV21-1 to TRBJ2-3; the D segment call TRBD2 is taken from the table without a DNA check. TRBV21-1 is classified as a pseudogene. The CDR3 runs to 15 residues. The DNA of the CDR3 is TGTGCCAGCAGCACCAGGGACTATTGTACAGATACGCAGTATTTT. This sequence encodes CASSTRDYCTDTQYF.

The gene calls are TRBV2 and TRBJ1-5; 7 nucleotides line up with TRBD1. V shed 4 bases, J shed 3 bases, and the junction held 3 bases outside the gene matches. The CDR3 is 14 amino acids. The germline V gene encodes CDR1 SNHLY and CDR2 FYNNEI. The CDR3 spells CASSVGQVNQPQHF. For the CDR3, the DNA is TGTGCCAGCAGTGTTGGACAGGTCAATCAGCCCCAGCATTTT. The whole variable domain, filled in from reference TRBV2 and TRBJ1-5, reads EPEVTQTPSHQVTQMGQEVILRCVPISNHLYFYWYRQILGQKVEFLVSFYNNEISEKSEIFDDQFSVERPDGSNFTLKIRSTKLEDSAMYFCASSVGQVNQPQHFGDGTRLSIL.

This clone has a handful of counts. J is TRBJ2-7 and V is TRBV25-1, with 9 bases that match TRBD2. This CDR3 has 15 amino acids. Trimming took 5 bases from V and 0 from J; bases not matched to a gene: 5. The V gene's germline CDR1 is MGHDK and CDR2 SYGVNS. CDR3 in amino acids: CASSPGRGGSYEQYF. The CDR3 DNA follows: TGTGCCAGCAGTCCTGGGCGGGGGGGCTCCTACGAGCAGTACTTC.

The chain uses TRBV4-1 and TRBJ2-2; 11 bases are a match to TRBD1. The V gene end was trimmed by 3 bases and the J gene end by 0 bases; junction bases not matched to a gene: 9. From germline, CDR1 is MGHRA and CDR2 YSYEKL. This CDR3 contains 19 residues. The CDR3 here is CASSHGQGATRTNTGELFF. CDR3 bases: TGCGCCAGCAGCCACGGACAGGGGGCAACTCGAACGAACACCGGGGAGCTGTTTTTT.

The CDR3 loop reads CASSATGQVRPLIYGYTF. Written as DNA, the CDR3 is TGTGCCAGCAGTGCGACCGGACAGGTTCGTCCTCTAATCTATGGCTACACCTTC. J is TRBJ1-2 and V is TRBV28, with TRBD1 matching 7 bases. The CDR3 totals 18 residues. V was clipped by 5 bases and J by 4 bases; unmatched bases: 19. Germline V gene lookup returns CDR1 MDHEN and CDR2 SYDVKM.

The genes are TRBV7-2 and TRBJ1-1; D is unresolved. V was trimmed by 5 bases and J by 6 bases, leaving 16 bases between them. The CDR3 loop spans 14 amino acids. CDR1 and CDR2 from the germline V gene are SGHTA and FQGNSA. This chain's CDR3 is CASSRVPGVAEAFF. As DNA, the CDR3 is TGTGCCAGCAGCCGCGTGCCTGGAGTCGCTGAAGCTTTCTTT.

In its sample, this clone was seen a few times. The rearrangement joins TRBV18 to TRBJ2-7, with 7 bases lining up with TRBD1. The CDR3 has 14 amino acids. With V trimmed by 5 bases and J by 4 bases, 8 bases remained unmatched. CDR1 is KGHSH, CDR2 LQKENI, per germline. The CDR3 coding sequence is TGTGCCAGCTCATTCGGGACAGAAAGATACGAGCAGTACTTC. This encodes CASSFGTERYEQYF.

The V call is TRBV7-7, the J call TRBJ2-5; 7 nucleotides line up with TRBD1. This CDR3 contains 16 residues. V lost 1 base and J lost 5; bases outside the gene matches: 10. CDR1 and CDR2 (germline): SSHAT, FNYEAQ (reference sequence). The CDR3 DNA follows: TGTGCCAGCAGCTTAGGTTTGAGGGGGCGAATGGAGACCCAGTACTTC. Translating gives CASSLGLRGRMETQYF.

The V call is TRBV19, the J call TRBJ2-3; D possibly corresponds to TRBD2 (5 bases). Germline V lookup: CDR1 LNHDA, CDR2 SQIVND (reference sequence). The CDR3 loop spans 14 amino acids. V shed 4 bases and J shed 6 bases, with 14 bases lying between them. CDR3 DNA: TGTGCCAGTAGTAAAGGAGTAGCGTGGGATACGCAGTATTTT. Translation: CASSKGVAWDTQYF.

The chain is built from TRBV4-1 and TRBJ2-1; TRBD2 is a possible D gene (5 bases). The CDR3 spans 15 residues. V was clipped by 2 bases and J by 6 bases, with 14 bases between them. Germline-derived CDR1 and CDR2 are MGHRA and YSYEKL. CDR3: CASSQPREGRNEQFF. CDR3 coding DNA: TGCGCCAGCAGCCAACCCAGAGAGGGTCGCAATGAGCAGTTCTTC.

As concerns this clone: This same CDR3 is encoded by further DNA sequences in the sample. V gene TRBV29-1 combines with J gene TRBJ2-7; D remains unclear. The CDR3 loop spans 13 amino acids. V shed 0 bases and J shed 1 base, with 7 bases lying between them. Germline V gene lookup returns CDR1 SQVTM and CDR2 ANQGSEA. CDR3 coding DNA: TGCAGCGTTGAAGATAGCAGTTCCTACGAGCAGTACTTC. It encodes CSVEDSSSYEQYF.

The rearrangement links TRBV7-2 to TRBJ2-1, with D tentatively TRBD1 (5 bases). The CDR3 extends over 14 amino acids. V lost 8 bases to trimming and J lost 0 bases, with 11 bases between them. Germline V gives CDR1 SGHTA, CDR2 FQGNSA. Here the CDR3 reads CASYRTRSYNEQFF. The CDR3 DNA reads as TGTGCCAGCTACAGGACCCGCTCCTACAATGAGCAGTTCTTC. The variable domain in full, completed from reference TRBV7-2 and TRBJ2-1, reads GAGVSQSPSNKVTEKGKDVELRCDPISGHTALYWYRQSLGQGLEFLIYFQGNSAPDKSGLPSDRFSAERTGGSVSTLTIQRTQQEDSAVYLCASYRTRSYNEQFFGPGTRLTVL.

In this sample, this clone turned up a few times. V and J are TRBV5-6 and TRBJ2-5; 8 bases line up with TRBD2. The CDR3 runs 14 residues. With 5 bases clipped from V and 11 bases from J, the junction kept 14 bases outside the gene matches. Looked up from germline, CDR1 is SGHDT and CDR2 is YYEEEE. CDR3 in DNA: TGTGCCAGCAGATTAACGGGAGGGCCGATTGAGCAGTACTTC. Residues: CASRLTGGPIEQYF.

This chain links TRBV5-1 with TRBJ2-5, with 7 bases fitting TRBD2. The junction had 7 bases not matched to a gene; V was cut back by 0 bases and J by 2 bases. The CDR3 runs 16 residues. Germline V gene sequence: CDR1 SGHRS, CDR2 YFSETQ. The CDR3, as DNA: TGCGCCAGCAGCTTGGCGGGGGGTGTTTGGCAAGAGACCCAGTACTTC. It is translated as CASSLAGGVWQETQYF.

The chain combines TRBV6-6 with TRBJ2-7; 9 bases are a match to TRBD1. Germline V gene sequence: CDR1 MNHNY, CDR2 SVGAGI (reference sequence). The CDR3 spans 14 residues. Unmatched junction bases numbered 13, after V lost 10 bases and J lost 6 bases. The CDR3 bases are TGTGCCACAAACTCCCCCGGACAGGGGAGCGAGCAGTACTTC. Translating it yields CATNSPGQGSEQYF.

The chain couples TRBV6-1 to TRBJ1-5; 12 nucleotides match TRBD1. There are 15 residues in the CDR3. V dropped 4 bases and J dropped 4; count of bases not matched to a gene: 2. The germline gives CDR1 MNHNS, CDR2 SASEGT. The DNA for the CDR3 is TGTGCCAGCAGTGGGGACAGGGGGCAGAATCAGCCCCAGCATTTT. Translated, it gives CASSGDRGQNQPQHF.

Here the CDR3 reads CASSLTTDTQYF. The CDR3 DNA sequence: TGCGCCAGCAGCTTAACTACAGATACGCAGTATTTT. The chain uses TRBV5-1 and TRBJ2-3; D is undetermined. V was shortened by 2 bases and J by 3 bases, with 4 bases between the two germline ends. This CDR3 is built from 12 residues. Germline V gene sequence: CDR1 SGHRS, CDR2 YFSETQ.

V usage is TRBV7-9 and J usage is TRBJ2-7, with 9 bases lining up with TRBD2. The CDR3 loop spans 14 amino acids. Trimming removed 3 bases from V and 5 bases from J; junction bases left unmatched: 5. Germline CDR1 SEHNR, CDR2 FQNEAQ (reference sequence). Here the CDR3 reads CASSLLAGNDEQYF. CDR3 DNA: TGTGCCAGCAGCTTGCTAGCGGGGAACGACGAGCAGTACTTC.

The chain combines TRBV6-6 with TRBJ1-5, with no clear D. V lost 6 bases to trimming and J lost 0 bases, with 15 bases between them. The CDR3 sequence is 16 residues long. Germline CDR1 and CDR2: MNHNY and SVGAGI (reference sequence). The CDR3 spells CASRGAVENSNQPQHF. In DNA form, the CDR3 reads TGTGCCAGCAGGGGAGCCGTAGAGAATAGCAATCAGCCCCAGCATTTT.

The CDR3 spells CATSRPRFPKNTEAFF. As DNA, the CDR3 is TGTGCCACCAGCAGGCCCCGGTTCCCGAAGAACACTGAAGCTTTCTTT. This chain connects TRBV15 to TRBJ1-1, with no clear D. Looked up from germline, CDR1 is LNHNV and CDR2 is YYDKDF (reference sequence). The CDR3 contains 16 residues. Deletions cut 3 bases from V and 1 base from J, with 15 bases between. The full variable domain, its missing parts supplied by reference TRBV15 and TRBJ1-1, is DAMVIQNPRYQVTQFGKPVTLSCSQTLNHNVMYWYQQKSSQAPKLLFHYYDKDFNNEADTPDNFQSRRPNTSFCFLDIRSPGLGDTAMYLCATSRPRFPKNTEAFFGQGTRLTVV.

This chain connects TRBV19 to TRBJ2-1; 9 nucleotides match TRBD1. The germline CDR1 and CDR2 sequences are LNHDA and SQIVND (reference sequence). After removal of 6 bases from V and 1 base from J, the junction contained 10 bases not matched to a gene. The CDR3 consists of 17 residues. The CDR3 here is CASRGTGIKISYNEQFF. CDR3 nucleotide sequence: TGTGCCAGTAGGGGGACAGGGATTAAAATATCCTACAATGAGCAGTTCTTC.

The chain employs TRBV9 and TRBJ2-2; a possible D gene is TRBD2 (5 bases). V gave up 4 bases and J gave up 6 bases, with 10 bases separating them. The CDR3 runs 13 residues. CDR1 and CDR2 (germline): SGDLS, YYNGEE. The CDR3 DNA sequence: TGTGCCAGCAGCTACCAGCGGTCCGGGGAGCTGTTTTTT. Translation gives CASSYQRSGELFF.

The chain joins TRBV2 to TRBJ2-3; no reliable D call. CDR1 and CDR2 from the germline V gene are SNHLY and FYNNEI. CDR3 size: 14 residues. V was trimmed by 9 bases and J by 7 bases, leaving 20 bases between them. In DNA, the CDR3 is TGTGCCAGTATCGGAGATACCCTTGTATATACGCAGTATTTT. Amino acids: CASIGDTLVYTQYF. Complete variable domain (other parts from reference TRBV2 and TRBJ2-3): EPEVTQTPSHQVTQMGQEVILRCVPISNHLYFYWYRQILGQKVEFLVSFYNNEISEKSEIFDDQFSVERPDGSNFTLKIRSTKLEDSAMYFCASIGDTLVYTQYFGPGTRLTVL.